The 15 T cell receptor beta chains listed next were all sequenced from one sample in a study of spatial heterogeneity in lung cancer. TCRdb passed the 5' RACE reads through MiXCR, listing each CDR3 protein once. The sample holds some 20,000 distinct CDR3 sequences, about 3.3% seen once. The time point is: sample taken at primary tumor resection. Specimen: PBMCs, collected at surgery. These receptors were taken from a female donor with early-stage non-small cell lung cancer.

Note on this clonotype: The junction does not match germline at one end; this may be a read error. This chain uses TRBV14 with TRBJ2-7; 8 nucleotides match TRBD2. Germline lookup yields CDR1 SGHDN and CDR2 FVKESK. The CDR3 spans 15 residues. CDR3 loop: CPSSQDTSGPYEQYF. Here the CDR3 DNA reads TGTCCCAGCAGCCAAGACACTAGCGGCCCCTACGAGCAGTACTTC.

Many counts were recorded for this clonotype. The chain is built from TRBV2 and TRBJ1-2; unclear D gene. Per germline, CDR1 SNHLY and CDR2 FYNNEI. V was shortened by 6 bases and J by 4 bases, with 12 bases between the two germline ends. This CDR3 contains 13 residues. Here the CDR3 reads CASRPDSFYGYTF. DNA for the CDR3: TGTGCCAGCAGACCGGATAGCTTCTATGGCTACACCTTC.

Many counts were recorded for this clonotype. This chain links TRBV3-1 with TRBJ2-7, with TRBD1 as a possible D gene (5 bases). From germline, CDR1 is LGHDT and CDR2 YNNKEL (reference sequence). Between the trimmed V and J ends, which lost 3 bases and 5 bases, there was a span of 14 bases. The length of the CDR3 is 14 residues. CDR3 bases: TGTGCCAGCAGCCAGTTCCAGGGTCTTAACGAGCAGTACTTC. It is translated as CASSQFQGLNEQYF.

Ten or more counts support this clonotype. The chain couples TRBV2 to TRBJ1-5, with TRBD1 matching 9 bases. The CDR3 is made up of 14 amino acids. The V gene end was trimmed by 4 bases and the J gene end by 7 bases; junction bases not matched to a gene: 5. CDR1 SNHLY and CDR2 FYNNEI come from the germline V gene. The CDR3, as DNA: TGTGCCAGCAGTGGAGGGACAGGGACCCAGCCCCAGCATTTT. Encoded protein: CASSGGTGTQPQHF.

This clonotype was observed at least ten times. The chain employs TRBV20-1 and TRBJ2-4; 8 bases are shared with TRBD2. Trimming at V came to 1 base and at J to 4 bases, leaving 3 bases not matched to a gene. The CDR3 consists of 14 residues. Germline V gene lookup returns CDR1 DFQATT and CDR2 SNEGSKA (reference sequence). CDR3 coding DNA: TGCAGTGCTAGAGGACTAGCGACTAAAAACATTCAGTACTTC. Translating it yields CSARGLATKNIQYF.

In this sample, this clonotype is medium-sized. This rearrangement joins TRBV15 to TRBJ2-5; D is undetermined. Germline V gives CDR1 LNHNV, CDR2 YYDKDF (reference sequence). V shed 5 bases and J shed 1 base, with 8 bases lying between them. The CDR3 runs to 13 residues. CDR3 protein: CATSSRLQETQYF. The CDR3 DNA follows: TGTGCCACCAGCTCCCGACTCCAAGAGACCCAGTACTTC.

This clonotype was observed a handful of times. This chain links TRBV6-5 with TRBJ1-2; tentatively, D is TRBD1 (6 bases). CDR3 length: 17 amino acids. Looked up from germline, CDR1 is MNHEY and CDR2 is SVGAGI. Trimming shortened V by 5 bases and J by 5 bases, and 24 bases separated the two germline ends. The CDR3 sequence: CASSGGGYIGLFYGYTF. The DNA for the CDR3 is TGTGCCAGCAGTGGGGGCGGGTACATCGGATTATTTTATGGCTACACCTTC.

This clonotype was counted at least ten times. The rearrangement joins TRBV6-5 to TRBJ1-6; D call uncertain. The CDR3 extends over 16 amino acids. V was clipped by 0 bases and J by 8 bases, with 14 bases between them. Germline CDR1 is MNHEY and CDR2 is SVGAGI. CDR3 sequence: CASSYSTNPGDSPLHF. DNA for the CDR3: TGTGCCAGCAGTTACTCGACTAACCCAGGAGATTCACCCCTCCACTTT.

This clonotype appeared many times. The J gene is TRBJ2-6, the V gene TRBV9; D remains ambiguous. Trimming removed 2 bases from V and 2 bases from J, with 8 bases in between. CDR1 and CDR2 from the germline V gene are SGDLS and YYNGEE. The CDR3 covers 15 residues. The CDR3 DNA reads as TGTGCCAGCAGCGTCGGCTTTACTGGGGCCAACGTCCTGACTTTC. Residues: CASSVGFTGANVLTF.

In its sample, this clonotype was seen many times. CDR3 residues: CASSWAMREPPYEQYF. The CDR3 DNA reads TGTGCCAGCAGCTGGGCTATGCGGGAGCCCCCCTACGAGCAGTACTTC. The V call is TRBV11-2, the J call TRBJ2-7, with 7 bases lining up with TRBD2. The CDR3 covers 16 residues. The J segment lost 2 bases and the V segment lost 4 bases, leaving 11 bases of the junction unmatched. Germline-derived CDR1 and CDR2 are SGHAT and FQNNGV.

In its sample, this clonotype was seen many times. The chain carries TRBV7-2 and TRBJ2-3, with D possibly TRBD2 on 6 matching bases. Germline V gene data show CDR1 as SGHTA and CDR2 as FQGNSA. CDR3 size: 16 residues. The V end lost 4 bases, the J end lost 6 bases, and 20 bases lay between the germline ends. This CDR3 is CASSSTSSSSSDTQYF. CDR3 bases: TGTGCCAGCAGCTCGACTAGTTCCTCATCTTCGGATACGCAGTATTTT. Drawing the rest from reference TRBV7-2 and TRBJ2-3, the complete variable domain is GAGVSQSPSNKVTEKGKDVELRCDPISGHTALYWYRQSLGQGLEFLIYFQGNSAPDKSGLPSDRFSAERTGGSVSTLTIQRTQQEDSAVYLCASSSTSSSSSDTQYFGPGTRLTVL.

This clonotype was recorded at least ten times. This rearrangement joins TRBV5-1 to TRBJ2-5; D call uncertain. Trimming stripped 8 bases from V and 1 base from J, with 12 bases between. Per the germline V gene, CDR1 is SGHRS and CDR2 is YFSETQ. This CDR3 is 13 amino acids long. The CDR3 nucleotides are TGCGCCAGTGGCGCCTACTTCCAAGAGACCCAGTACTTC. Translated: CASGAYFQETQYF.

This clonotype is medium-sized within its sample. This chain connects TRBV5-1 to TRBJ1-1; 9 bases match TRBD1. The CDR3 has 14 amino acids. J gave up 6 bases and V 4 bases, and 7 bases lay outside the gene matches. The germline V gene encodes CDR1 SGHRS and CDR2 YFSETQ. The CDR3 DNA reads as TGCGCCAGCAGCCTGACAGGGGGAGACGCTGAAGCTTTCTTT. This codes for CASSLTGGDAEAFF.

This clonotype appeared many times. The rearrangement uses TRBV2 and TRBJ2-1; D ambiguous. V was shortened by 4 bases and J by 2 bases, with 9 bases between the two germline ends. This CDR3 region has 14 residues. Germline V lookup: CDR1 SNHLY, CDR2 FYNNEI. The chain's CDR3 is CASSVASPYNEQFF. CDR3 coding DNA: TGTGCCAGCAGTGTGGCGTCCCCCTACAATGAGCAGTTCTTC. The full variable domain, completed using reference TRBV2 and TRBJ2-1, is EPEVTQTPSHQVTQMGQEVILRCVPISNHLYFYWYRQILGQKVEFLVSFYNNEISEKSEIFDDQFSVERPDGSNFTLKIRSTKLEDSAMYFCASSVASPYNEQFFGPGTRLTVL.

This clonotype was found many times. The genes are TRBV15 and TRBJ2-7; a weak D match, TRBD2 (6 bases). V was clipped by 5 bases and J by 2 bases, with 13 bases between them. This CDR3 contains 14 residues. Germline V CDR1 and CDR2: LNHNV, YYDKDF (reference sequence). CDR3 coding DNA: TGTGCCACCAGCCGGGACGGGAGACCCTACGAGCAGTACTTC. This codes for CATSRDGRPYEQYF.